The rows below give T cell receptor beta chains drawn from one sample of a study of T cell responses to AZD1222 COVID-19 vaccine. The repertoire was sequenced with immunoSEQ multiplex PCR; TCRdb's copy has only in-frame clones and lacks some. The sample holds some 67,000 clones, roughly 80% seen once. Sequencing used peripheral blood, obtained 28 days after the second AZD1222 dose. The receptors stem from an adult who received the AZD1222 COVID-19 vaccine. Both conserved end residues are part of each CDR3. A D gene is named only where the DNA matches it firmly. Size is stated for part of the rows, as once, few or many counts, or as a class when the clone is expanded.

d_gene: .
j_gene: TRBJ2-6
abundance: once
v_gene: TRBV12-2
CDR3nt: TGTGCAAGTCGCTGGGGGAGCAGGGAAACCGGGGCCAACGTCCTGACTTTC
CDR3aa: CASRWGSRETGANVLTF

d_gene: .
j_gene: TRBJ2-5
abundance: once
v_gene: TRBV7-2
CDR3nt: TGTGCCAGCCGCCGGACCCAAACGACCCAGTACTTC
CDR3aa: CASRRTQTTQYF

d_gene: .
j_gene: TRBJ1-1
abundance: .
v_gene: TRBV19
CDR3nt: TGTGCCAGTAGTATAATGCAGGGAAACACTGAAGCTTTCTTT
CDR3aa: CASSIMQGNTEAFF

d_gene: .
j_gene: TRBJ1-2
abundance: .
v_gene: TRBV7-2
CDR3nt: TGTGCCAGCAGCTTTGGAGACAACCCAGGGTCCTGGCCCTATGGCTACACCTTC
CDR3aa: CASSFGDNPGSWPYGYTF

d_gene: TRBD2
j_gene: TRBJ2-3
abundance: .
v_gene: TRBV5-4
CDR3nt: TGTGCCAGCAGCTTGGCAGCGGGGGGGACAGATACGCAGTATTTT
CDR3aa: CASSLAAGGTDTQYF

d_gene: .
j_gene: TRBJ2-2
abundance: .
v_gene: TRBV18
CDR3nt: TGTGCCAGCTCACCTCCGACTCCTCGTGAGCTGTTTTTT
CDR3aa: CASSPPTPRELFF

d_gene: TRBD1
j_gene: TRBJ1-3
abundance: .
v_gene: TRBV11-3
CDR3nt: TGTGCCAGCAGCTTAGCAGGGGGAGTGAGCTCTGGAAACACCATATATTTT
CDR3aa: CASSLAGGVSSGNTIYF

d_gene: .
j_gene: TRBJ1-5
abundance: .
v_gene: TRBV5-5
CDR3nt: TGTGCCAGCAGCTTCTGGGGGGCGCGGGACCAGCCCCAGCATTTT
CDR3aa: CASSFWGARDQPQHF

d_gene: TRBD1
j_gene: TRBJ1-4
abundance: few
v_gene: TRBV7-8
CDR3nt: TGTGCCAGCAGCTTTAGGACAGGGACGACTATTGAAAAACTGTTTTTT
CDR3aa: CASSFRTGTTIEKLFF

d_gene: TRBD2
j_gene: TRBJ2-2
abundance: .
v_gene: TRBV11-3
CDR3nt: TGTGCCAGCAGCTTCCGGGGGGGAAACACCGGGGAGCTGTTTTTT
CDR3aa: CASSFRGGNTGELFF

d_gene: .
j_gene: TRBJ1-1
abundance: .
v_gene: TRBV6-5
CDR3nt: TGTGCCAGCAGTTACACTGTGAACACTGAAGCTTTCTTT
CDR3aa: CASSYTVNTEAFF

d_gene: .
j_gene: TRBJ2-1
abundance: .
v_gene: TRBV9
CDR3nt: TGTGCCAGCACCATCGCCAGTAGCTCCTACAATGAGCAGTTCTTC
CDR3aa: CASTIASSSYNEQFF

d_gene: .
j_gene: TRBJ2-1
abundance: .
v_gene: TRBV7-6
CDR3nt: TGTGCCAGCAGCCCTCCGGGCACGTCTATCGATGAGCAGTTCTTC
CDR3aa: CASSPPGTSIDEQFF

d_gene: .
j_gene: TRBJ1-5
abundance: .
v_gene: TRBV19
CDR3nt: TGTGCCAGTAGTAATCGGGATTGGCTTCAGCCCCAGCATTTT
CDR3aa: CASSNRDWLQPQHF

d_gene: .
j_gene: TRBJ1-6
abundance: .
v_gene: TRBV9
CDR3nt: TGTGCCAGCAGCGTCGCCGCAACGGGGAGTTCACCCCTCCACTTT
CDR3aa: CASSVAATGSSPLHF

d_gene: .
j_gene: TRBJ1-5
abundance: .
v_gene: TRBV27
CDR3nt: TGTGCCAGCAGTTTATCGCCCCCGACATATAGCAATCAGCCCCAGCATTTT
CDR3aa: CASSLSPPTYSNQPQHF

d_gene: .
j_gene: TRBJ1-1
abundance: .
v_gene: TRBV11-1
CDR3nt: TGTGCCAGCAGCTTCCAGAGCATGAACACTGAAGCTTTCTTT
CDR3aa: CASSFQSMNTEAFF

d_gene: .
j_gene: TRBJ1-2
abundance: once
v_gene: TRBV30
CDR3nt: TGTGCCTGGAGTGTACACACGATGGCTTCTAACTATGGCTACACCTTC
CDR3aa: CAWSVHTMASNYGYTF

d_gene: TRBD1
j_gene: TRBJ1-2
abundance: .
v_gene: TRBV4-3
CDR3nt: TGCGCCAGCAGCCCAGGACAGGGGAACTATGGCTACACCTTC
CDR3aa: CASSPGQGNYGYTF

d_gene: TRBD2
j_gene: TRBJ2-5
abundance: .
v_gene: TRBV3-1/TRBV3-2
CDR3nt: TGTGCCAGCAGCCAAGTCTTGAGCGGGGGTGGTCAAGAGACCCAGTACTTC
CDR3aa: CASSQVLSGGGQETQYF

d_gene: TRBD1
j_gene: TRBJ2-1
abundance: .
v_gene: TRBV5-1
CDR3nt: TGCGCCAGCAGCCTGGGACAGGGACGCTACAATGAGCAGTTCTTC
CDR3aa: CASSLGQGRYNEQFF